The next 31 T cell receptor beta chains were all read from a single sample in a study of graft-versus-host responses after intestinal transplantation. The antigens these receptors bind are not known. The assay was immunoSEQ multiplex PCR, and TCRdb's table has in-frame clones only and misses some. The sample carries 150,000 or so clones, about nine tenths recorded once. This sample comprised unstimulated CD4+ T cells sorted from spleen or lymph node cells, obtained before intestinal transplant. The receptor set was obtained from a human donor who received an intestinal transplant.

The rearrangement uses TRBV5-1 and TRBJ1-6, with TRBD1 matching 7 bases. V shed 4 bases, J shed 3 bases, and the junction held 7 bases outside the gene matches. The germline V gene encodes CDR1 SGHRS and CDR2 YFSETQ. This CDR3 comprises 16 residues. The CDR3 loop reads CASSPGTDVYNSPLHF. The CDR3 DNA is TGCGCCAGCAGCCCCGGGACAGACGTCTATAATTCACCCCTCCACTTT.

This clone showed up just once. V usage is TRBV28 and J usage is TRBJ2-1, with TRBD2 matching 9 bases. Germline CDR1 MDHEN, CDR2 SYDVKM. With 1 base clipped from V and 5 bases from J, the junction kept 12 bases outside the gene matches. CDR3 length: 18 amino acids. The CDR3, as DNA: TGTGCCAGCAGTTTATTTAGCGGGAGTGGGGTTGGGGACAATGAGCAGTTCTTC. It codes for CASSLFSGSGVGDNEQFF.

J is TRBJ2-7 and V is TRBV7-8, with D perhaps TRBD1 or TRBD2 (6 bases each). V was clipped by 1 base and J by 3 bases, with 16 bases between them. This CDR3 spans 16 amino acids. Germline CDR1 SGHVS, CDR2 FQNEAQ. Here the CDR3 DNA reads TGTGCCAGCAGCTTAGATCGGGGGCCGACCGGCTACGAGCAGTACTTC. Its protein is CASSLDRGPTGYEQYF.

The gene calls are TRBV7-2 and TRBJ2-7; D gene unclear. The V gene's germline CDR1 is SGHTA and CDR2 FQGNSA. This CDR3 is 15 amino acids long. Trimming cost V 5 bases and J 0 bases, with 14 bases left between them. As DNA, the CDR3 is TGTGCCAGCAGCCCCTCCCGGATGGCCTCCTACGAGCAGTACTTC. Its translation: CASSPSRMASYEQYF.

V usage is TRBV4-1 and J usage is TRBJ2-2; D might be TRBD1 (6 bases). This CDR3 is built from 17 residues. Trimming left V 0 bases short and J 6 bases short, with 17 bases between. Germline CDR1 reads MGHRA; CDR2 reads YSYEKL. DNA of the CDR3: TGCGCCAGCAGCCAAGATGGCGCAGGGGCAAAGGCCGGGGAGCTGTTTTTT. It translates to CASSQDGAGAKAGELFF.

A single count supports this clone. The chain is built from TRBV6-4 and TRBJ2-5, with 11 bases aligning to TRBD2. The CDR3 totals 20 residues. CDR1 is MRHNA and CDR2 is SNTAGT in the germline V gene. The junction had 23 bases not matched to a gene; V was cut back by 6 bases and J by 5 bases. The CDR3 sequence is CASRTRTGRRLAGGEETQYF. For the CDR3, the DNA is TGTGCCAGCAGGACTAGAACAGGGAGGCGTCTAGCGGGAGGCGAGGAGACCCAGTACTTC.

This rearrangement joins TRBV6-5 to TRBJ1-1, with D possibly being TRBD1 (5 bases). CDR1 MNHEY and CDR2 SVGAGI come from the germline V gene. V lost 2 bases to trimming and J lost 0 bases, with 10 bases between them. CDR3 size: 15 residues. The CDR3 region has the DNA TGTGCCAGCAGTTACGCGGACATCCTGAACACTGAAGCTTTCTTT. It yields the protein CASSYADILNTEAFF.

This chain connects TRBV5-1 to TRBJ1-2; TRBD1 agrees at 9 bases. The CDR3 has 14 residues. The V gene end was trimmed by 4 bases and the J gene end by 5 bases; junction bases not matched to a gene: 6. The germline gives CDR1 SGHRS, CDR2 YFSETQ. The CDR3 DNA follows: TGCGCCAGCAGCCTACAGGGGGCGCAATATGGCTACACCTTC. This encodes CASSLQGAQYGYTF.

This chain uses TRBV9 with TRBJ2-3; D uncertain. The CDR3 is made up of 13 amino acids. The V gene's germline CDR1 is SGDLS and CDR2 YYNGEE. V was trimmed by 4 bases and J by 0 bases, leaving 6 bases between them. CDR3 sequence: CASSFYSTDTQYF. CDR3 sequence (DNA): TGTGCCAGCAGCTTCTATAGCACAGATACGCAGTATTTT.

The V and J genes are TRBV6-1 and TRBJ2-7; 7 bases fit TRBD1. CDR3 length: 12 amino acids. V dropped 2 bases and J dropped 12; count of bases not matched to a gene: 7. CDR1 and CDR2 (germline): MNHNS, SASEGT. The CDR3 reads CASSEKGALAYF. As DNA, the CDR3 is TGTGCCAGCAGTGAAAAGGGGGCCCTGGCGTACTTC.

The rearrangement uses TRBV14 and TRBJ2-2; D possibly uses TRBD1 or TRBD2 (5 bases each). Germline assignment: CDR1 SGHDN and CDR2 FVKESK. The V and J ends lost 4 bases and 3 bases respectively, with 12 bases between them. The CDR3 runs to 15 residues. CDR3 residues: CASSPTGAYTGELFF. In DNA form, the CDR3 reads TGTGCCAGCAGCCCCACCGGGGCCTACACCGGGGAGCTGTTTTTT. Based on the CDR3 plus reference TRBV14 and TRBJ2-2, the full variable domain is EAGVTQFPSHSVIEKGQTVTLRCDPISGHDNLYWYRRVMGKEIKFLLHFVKESKQDESGMPNNRFLAERTGGTYSTLKVQPAELEDSGVYFCASSPTGAYTGELFFGEGSRLTVL.

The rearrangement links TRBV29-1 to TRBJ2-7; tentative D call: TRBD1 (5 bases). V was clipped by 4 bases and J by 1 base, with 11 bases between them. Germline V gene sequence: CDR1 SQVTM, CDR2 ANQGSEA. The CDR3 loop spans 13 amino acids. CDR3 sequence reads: CSVGPTGSYEQYF. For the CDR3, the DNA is TGCAGCGTTGGCCCCACAGGATCCTACGAGCAGTACTTC.

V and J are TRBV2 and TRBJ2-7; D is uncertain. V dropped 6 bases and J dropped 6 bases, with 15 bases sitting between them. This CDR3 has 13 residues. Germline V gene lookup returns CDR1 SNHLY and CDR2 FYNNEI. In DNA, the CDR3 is TGTGCCAGCAGCACCATGGCTTGGGGCGAGCAGTACTTC. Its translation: CASSTMAWGEQYF.

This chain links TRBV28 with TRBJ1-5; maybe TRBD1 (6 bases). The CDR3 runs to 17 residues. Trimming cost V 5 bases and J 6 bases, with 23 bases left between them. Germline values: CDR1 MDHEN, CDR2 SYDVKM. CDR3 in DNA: TGTGCCAGCAGTACCGGGGGGGCCATGCTTGGGGCTCAGCCCCAGCATTTT. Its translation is CASSTGGAMLGAQPQHF.

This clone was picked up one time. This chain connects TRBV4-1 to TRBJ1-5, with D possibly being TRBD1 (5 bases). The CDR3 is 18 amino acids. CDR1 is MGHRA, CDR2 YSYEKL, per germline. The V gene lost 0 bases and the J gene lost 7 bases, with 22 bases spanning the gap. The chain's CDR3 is CASSQEGPRAGWPQPQHF. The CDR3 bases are TGCGCCAGCAGCCAAGAAGGTCCGAGGGCAGGGTGGCCCCAGCCCCAGCATTTT.

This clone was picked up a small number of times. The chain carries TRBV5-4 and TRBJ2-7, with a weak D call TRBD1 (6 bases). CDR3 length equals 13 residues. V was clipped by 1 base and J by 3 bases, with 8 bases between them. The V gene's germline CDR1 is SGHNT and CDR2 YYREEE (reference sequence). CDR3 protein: CASSLTGSYEQYF. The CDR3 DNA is TGTGCCAGCAGCTTGACAGGGAGCTACGAGCAGTACTTC. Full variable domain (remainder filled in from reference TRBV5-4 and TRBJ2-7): ETGVTQSPTHLIKTRGQQVTLRCSSQSGHNTVSWYQQALGQGPQFIFQYYREEENGRGNFPPRFSGLQFPNYSSELNVNALELDDSALYLCASSLTGSYEQYFGPGTRLTVT.

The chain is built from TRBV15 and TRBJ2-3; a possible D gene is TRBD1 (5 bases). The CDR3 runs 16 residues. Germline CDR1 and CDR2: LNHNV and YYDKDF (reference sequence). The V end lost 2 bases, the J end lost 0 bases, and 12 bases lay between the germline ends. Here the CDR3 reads CATSRFKGVSTDTQYF. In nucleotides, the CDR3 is TGTGCCACCAGCAGATTTAAAGGGGTTAGCACAGATACGCAGTATTTT.

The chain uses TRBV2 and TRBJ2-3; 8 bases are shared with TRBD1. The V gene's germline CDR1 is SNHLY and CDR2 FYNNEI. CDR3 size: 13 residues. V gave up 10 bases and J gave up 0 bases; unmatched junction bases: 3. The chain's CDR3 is CATRTGSTDTQYF. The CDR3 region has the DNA TGTGCCACCAGGACAGGGAGCACAGATACGCAGTATTTT.

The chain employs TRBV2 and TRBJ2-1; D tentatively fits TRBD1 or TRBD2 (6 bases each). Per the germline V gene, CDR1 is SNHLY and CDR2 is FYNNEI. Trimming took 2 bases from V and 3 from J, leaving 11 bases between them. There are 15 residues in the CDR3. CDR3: CASSEIQGLYNEQFF. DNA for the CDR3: TGTGCCAGCAGTGAAATACAGGGACTCTACAATGAGCAGTTCTTC.

CDR3 coding DNA: TGTGCCAGCAGACTAGGGATGGCGTACGAGCAGTACTTC. It is translated as CASRLGMAYEQYF. The V call is TRBV27, the J call TRBJ2-7, with a tentative D call TRBD2 (5 bases). Trimming took 6 bases from V and 4 from J, leaving 13 bases between them. CDR3 length: 13 amino acids. The germline gives CDR1 MNHEY, CDR2 SMNVEV (reference sequence).

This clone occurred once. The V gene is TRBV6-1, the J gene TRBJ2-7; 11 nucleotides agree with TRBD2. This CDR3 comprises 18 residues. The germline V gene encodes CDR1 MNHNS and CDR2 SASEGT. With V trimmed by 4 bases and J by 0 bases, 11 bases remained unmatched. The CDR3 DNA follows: TGTGCCAGCAGTGGGGCCCCACCGGGACTAGCGGCCTCCTACGAGCAGTACTTC. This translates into CASSGAPPGLAASYEQYF.

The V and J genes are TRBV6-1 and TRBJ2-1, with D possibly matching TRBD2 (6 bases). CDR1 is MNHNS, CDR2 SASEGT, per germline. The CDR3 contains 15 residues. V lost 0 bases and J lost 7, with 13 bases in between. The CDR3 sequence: CASSEAGGNANEQFF. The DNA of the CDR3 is TGTGCCAGCAGTGAAGCAGGAGGGAACGCAAATGAGCAGTTCTTC.

CDR3 sequence: CASSYSDRGGGYTF. The CDR3 nucleotides are TGTGCCAGCAGTTACTCGGACAGGGGGGGTGGCTACACCTTC. The chain is built from TRBV6-5 and TRBJ1-2; 10 bases agree with TRBD1. The germline CDR1 and CDR2 sequences are MNHEY and SVGAGI. V shed 0 bases and J 7 bases; nucleotides not matched to a gene: 2. The CDR3 contains 14 residues.

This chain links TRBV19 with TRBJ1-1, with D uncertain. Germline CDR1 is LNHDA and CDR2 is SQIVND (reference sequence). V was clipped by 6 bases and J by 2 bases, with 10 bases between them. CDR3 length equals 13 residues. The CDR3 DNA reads TGTGCCAGTAGCGGACGGTTTAACACTGAAGCTTTCTTT. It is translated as CASSGRFNTEAFF.

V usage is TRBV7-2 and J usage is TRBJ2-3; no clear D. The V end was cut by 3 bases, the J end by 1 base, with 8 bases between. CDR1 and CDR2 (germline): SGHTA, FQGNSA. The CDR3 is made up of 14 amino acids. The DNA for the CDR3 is TGTGCCAGCAGCTTCATGCAGGGCACAGATACGCAGTATTTT. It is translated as CASSFMQGTDTQYF.

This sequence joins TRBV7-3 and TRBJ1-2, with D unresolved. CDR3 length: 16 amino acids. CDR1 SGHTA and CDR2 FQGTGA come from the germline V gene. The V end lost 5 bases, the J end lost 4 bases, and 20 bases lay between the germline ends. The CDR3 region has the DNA TGTGCCAGCAGCCCAACGGCCGGACCGTATACCTATGGCTACACCTTC. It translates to CASSPTAGPYTYGYTF.

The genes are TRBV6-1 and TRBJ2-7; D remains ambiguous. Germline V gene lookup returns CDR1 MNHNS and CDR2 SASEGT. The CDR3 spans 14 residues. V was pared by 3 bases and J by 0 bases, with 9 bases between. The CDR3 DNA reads TGTGCCAGCAGTGAGAGAAGGGTCTCCTACGAGCAGTACTTC. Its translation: CASSERRVSYEQYF.

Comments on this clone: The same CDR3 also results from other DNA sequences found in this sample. The CDR3 region is CASSVGQGAATGELFF. CDR3 sequence (DNA): TGTGCCAGCAGCGTAGGACAGGGGGCCGCCACCGGGGAGCTGTTTTTT. The rearrangement links TRBV9 to TRBJ2-2; TRBD1 matches at 10 bases. CDR1 and CDR2 (germline): SGDLS, YYNGEE. The CDR3 sequence is 16 residues long. Trimming took 0 bases from V and 4 from J; bases not matched to a gene: 3.

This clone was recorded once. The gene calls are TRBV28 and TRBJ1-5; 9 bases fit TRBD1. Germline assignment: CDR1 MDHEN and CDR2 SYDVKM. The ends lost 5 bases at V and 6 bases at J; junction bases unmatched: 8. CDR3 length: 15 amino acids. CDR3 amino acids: CASSPGQGFSQPQHF. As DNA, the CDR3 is TGTGCCAGCAGTCCGGGACAGGGATTTTCTCAGCCCCAGCATTTT.

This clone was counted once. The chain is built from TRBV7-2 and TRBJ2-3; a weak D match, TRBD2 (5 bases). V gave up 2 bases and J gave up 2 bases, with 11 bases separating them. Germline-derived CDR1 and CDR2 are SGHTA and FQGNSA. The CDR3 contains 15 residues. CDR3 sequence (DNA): TGTGCCAGCAGCTTACCCGGAGGATTCACAGATACGCAGTATTTT. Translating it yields CASSLPGGFTDTQYF.

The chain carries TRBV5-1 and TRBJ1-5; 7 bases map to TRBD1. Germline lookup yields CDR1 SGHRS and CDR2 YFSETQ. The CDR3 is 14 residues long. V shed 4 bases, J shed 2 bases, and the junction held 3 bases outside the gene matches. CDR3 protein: CASSTGQGNQPQHF. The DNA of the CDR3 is TGCGCCAGCAGCACCGGACAGGGCAATCAGCCCCAGCATTTT.